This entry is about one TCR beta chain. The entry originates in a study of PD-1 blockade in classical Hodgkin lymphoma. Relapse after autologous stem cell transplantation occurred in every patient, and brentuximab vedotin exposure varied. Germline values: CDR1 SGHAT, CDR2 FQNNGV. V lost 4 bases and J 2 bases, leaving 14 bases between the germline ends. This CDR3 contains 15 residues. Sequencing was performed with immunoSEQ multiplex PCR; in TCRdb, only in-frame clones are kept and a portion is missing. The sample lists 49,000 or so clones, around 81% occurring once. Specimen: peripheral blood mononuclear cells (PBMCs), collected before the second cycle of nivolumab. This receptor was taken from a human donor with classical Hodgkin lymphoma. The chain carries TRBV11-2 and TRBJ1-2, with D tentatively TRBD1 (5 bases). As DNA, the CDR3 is TGTGCCAGCAGCTCCCTCGGGGGATTGAACTATGGCTACACCTTC. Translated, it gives CASSSLGGLNYGYTF.